This T cell receptor beta chain was identified in a study of OX40 agonist ivuxolimab in advanced cancers. The wider study: Melanoma, hepatocellular carcinoma, head and neck or renal cell cancer occurred in dose-escalation patients. A male proportion of over 70% was recorded, with mean age roughly 62 years and range roughly 20 to 90.

With respect to this clone: Its matching antigen is unknown.

Trimming at V came to 6 bases and at J to 2 bases, leaving 20 bases not matched to a gene. CDR1 and CDR2 (germline): MNHEY, SMNVEV (reference sequence). The CDR3 has 21 amino acids. Repertoires were generated with immunoSEQ multiplex PCR, while TCRdb's copy carries only in-frame clones and drops some. Among 55,000 to 65,000 clones, around 87% were seen once, and the ten largest hold 0.3% to 0.45%. Whole-study findings and limits: The investigators did not determine what antigen specificity the expanded peripheral T cells had. Circulating CD4+ and CD8+ T cells showed clonal expansion by week 6 at 0.1 to 3.0 mg/kg.

The V and J genes are TRBV27 and TRBJ1-5; 12 bases map to TRBD1. This specimen was CD4+ or CD8+ T cells sorted from blood, taken in a trial of the OX40 agonist ivuxolimab. This clonotype originated in an adult with an advanced solid tumor such as melanoma, head and neck, liver or kidney cancer. CDR3 sequence (DNA): TGTGCCAGCAGACCTCATTGGTCCGGGACAGGGGGCTCTTTCGGCAATCAGCCCCAGCATTTT. This sequence encodes CASRPHWSGTGGSFGNQPQHF.